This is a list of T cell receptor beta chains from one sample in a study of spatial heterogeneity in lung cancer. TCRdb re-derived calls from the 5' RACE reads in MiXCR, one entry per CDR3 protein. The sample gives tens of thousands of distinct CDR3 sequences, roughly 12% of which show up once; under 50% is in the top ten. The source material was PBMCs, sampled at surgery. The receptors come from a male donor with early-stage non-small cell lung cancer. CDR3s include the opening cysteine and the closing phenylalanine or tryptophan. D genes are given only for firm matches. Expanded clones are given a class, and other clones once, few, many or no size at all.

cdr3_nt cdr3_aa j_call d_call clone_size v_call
TGTGCCACCAGTGAGCTGGATCGAGATTCCGGGGAGCTGTTTTTT CATSELDRDSGELFF TRBJ2-2 . . TRBV24-1
TGCGCCAGCAGCTTGGCCGCGGCGGGGGCCTACAATGAGCAGTTCTTC CASSLAAAGAYNEQFF TRBJ2-1 TRBD2 many TRBV5-1
TGTGCCAGCAGCACCCGGGACACCGCCTCCTACGAGCAGTACTTC CASSTRDTASYEQYF TRBJ2-7 . . TRBV9
TGTGCCAGCAGCCCTACCCGGGCACAGGTGCAATCAGCCCAGCATTTT CASSPTRAQVQSAQHF TRBJ1-5 . . TRBV7-2
TGTGCCAGCACATTAAGAAGGGAATCCGAAAAACTGTTTTTT CASTLRRESEKLFF TRBJ1-4 . many TRBV7-2
TGTGCCAGCAGCTTGATGGGGGCCCAGGGGGCTCGTGAGACCCAGTACTTC CASSLMGAQGARETQYF TRBJ2-5 TRBD1 few TRBV5-6
TGTGCCATCAGTGAGAAGACAGAAGCCTACGAGCAGTACTTC CAISEKTEAYEQYF TRBJ2-7 . many TRBV10-3
TGCAGCGTTGACCCTAGGGCTAGCGGGAGCTCCTACAATGAGCAGTTCTTC CSVDPRASGSSYNEQFF TRBJ2-1 TRBD2 few TRBV29-1
TGTGCCAGCAGCTTAGACCCTAATGGTGACTACACCTTC CASSLDPNGDYTF TRBJ1-2 . . TRBV7-6
TGTGCCAGCAGCTTATATTTCCCGGGACAGGGTGAAGCTTTCTTT CASSLYFPGQGEAFF TRBJ1-1 TRBD1 few TRBV7-2
TGTGCCAGCAGCGCGGGGACAGAAAATTCACCCCTCCACTTT CASSAGTENSPLHF TRBJ1-6 TRBD1 few TRBV7-2
TGTGCCAGCAGCTTAGAACTAGCGGGGGAAGAGACCCAGTACTTC CASSLELAGEETQYF TRBJ2-5 TRBD2 . TRBV7-2
TGCGCCAGCAGTATAGCCCACCCCCACACAGATACGCAGTATTTT CASSIAHPHTDTQYF TRBJ2-3 . . TRBV5-1
TGCGCCAGCAGCTTGGCGACTAGCGGGAGCAATGAGCAGTTCTTC CASSLATSGSNEQFF TRBJ2-1 TRBD2 few TRBV5-1
TGTGCCAGCAGTTACTCACCGGCTAGCGGGAACAATGAGCAGTTCTTC CASSYSPASGNNEQFF TRBJ2-1 TRBD2 . TRBV6-2/TRBV6-3
TGTGCCAGCAGCCCGAGGACTAGCGGGAGGATGAATGAGCAGTTCTTC CASSPRTSGRMNEQFF TRBJ2-1 TRBD2 few TRBV12-3/TRBV12-4
TGTGCCAGCTCACCACTGCAGGGCCAGGCCTACGAGCAGTACTTC CASSPLQGQAYEQYF TRBJ2-7 . . TRBV18
TGTGCCAGCGGATTTGTGACTAGCGGGGTGGATCAGGGCGCAGATACGCAGTATTTT CASGFVTSGVDQGADTQYF TRBJ2-3 TRBD2 few TRBV6-5
TGTGCCTGGAGTGTTAGCAACTACGAGCAGTACTTC CAWSVSNYEQYF TRBJ2-7 . few TRBV30
TGTGCCTGGAGTAGGGAGGGGGCCCTTTCTGGAAACACCATATATTTT CAWSREGALSGNTIYF TRBJ1-3 TRBD1 few TRBV30
TGTGCCATCAAGGCAGACCTTGGGAACGAGCAGTACTTC CAIKADLGNEQYF TRBJ2-7 . . TRBV10-3
TGCGCCAGCAGCCCCGACGGCTTCTACAATGAGCAGTTCTTC CASSPDGFYNEQFF TRBJ2-1 . few TRBV5-1
TGTGCCTGTACGATAGCGGTTAACACAGATACGCAGTATTTT CACTIAVNTDTQYF TRBJ2-3 . . TRBV30
TGTGCCAGCAGTACACTCTACGAGCAGTACTTC CASSTLYEQYF TRBJ2-7 . many TRBV28
TGTGCCAGCAGCCCACAAGGGGGTGGCTACACCTTC CASSPQGGGYTF TRBJ1-2 . . TRBV7-8